Below are 27 T cell receptor beta chains sequenced from a single sample in a study of blood T cell repertoires in COVID-19. The protocol was immunoSEQ multiplex PCR, while the TCRdb copy is restricted to in-frame clones and leaves out a portion. The data contain about 73,000 clones, roughly nine tenths of them seen just once; the ten biggest clones take up roughly 8.8%. Sequenced input: peripheral blood. These TCRs come from an elderly man with acute or convalescent COVID-19.

The chain carries TRBV3-1 (or the pseudogene TRBV3-2) and TRBJ2-7; D is undetermined. The germline CDR1 and CDR2 sequences are LGHDT and YNNKEL (reference sequence). V lost 1 base and J lost 6, with 10 bases in between. CDR3 length equals 13 residues. Here the CDR3 reads CASSQGPSGEQYF. The CDR3 DNA is TGTGCCAGCAGCCAAGGTCCCAGTGGCGAGCAGTACTTC.

This clone was found once. The V gene is TRBV6-5, the J gene TRBJ1-3; 8 nucleotides match TRBD1. Germline CDR1 reads MNHEY; CDR2 reads SVGAGI. CDR3 length: 15 amino acids. V lost 6 bases, J lost 3 bases, and 7 bases stayed unmatched. The CDR3 sequence: CASRLAGGIGNTIYF. The DNA for the CDR3 is TGTGCCAGCAGATTGGCAGGGGGCATTGGAAACACCATATATTTT.

The chain carries TRBV13 and TRBJ2-7; 9 bases line up with TRBD2. The CDR3 loop spans 14 amino acids. V gave up 2 bases and J gave up 12 bases; unmatched junction bases: 11. Germline CDR1 is PRHDT and CDR2 is FYEKMQ (reference sequence). The CDR3 loop reads CASSLKGLAGLRYF. The CDR3 bases are TGTGCCAGCAGCTTAAAAGGGCTAGCGGGGCTCCGGTACTTC.

This rearrangement joins TRBV30 to TRBJ1-1; D is perhaps TRBD1 (6 bases). The CDR3 has 16 amino acids. V was shortened by 0 bases and J by 1 base, with 15 bases between the two germline ends. The germline gives CDR1 GTSNPN, CDR2 SVGIG (reference sequence). The DNA for the CDR3 is TGTGCCTGGAGTGTACCGCGAGGCAGGGGGAACACTGAAGCTTTCTTT. The encoded protein is CAWSVPRGRGNTEAFF.

The chain employs TRBV6-6 and TRBJ2-1; 8 bases are shared with TRBD2. Germline values: CDR1 MNHNY, CDR2 SVGAGI (reference sequence). The CDR3 has 14 amino acids. V lost 5 bases, J lost 7 bases, and 7 bases stayed unmatched. The CDR3 reads CASSLSGSRNEQFF. CDR3 bases: TGTGCCAGCAGTCTAAGCGGGAGTAGAAATGAGCAGTTCTTC.

The genes are TRBV6-1 and TRBJ2-3; 7 positions agree with TRBD1. CDR3 length equals 16 residues. J lost 2 bases, V lost 4 bases, and 9 bases had no gene match. Per germline, CDR1 MNHNS and CDR2 SASEGT. This CDR3 reads CASSAPTGRTTDTQYF. The CDR3 coding sequence is TGTGCCAGCAGTGCCCCGACAGGGCGAACCACAGATACGCAGTATTTT.

The genes are TRBV11-3 and TRBJ2-2; no clear D. The CDR3 totals 12 residues. Germline CDR1 and CDR2: SGHNT and YENEEA. V shed 5 bases and J shed 3 bases, with 4 bases lying between them. The CDR3 DNA follows: TGTGCCAGCAGCCTTTACACCGGGGAGCTGTTTTTT. Encoded protein: CASSLYTGELFF.

This chain links TRBV19 with TRBJ2-2; 7 nucleotides match TRBD2. In germline, CDR1 is LNHDA, CDR2 SQIVND (reference sequence). The J segment lost 0 bases and the V segment lost 4 bases, leaving 2 bases of the junction unmatched. The CDR3 sequence is 15 residues long. CDR3 DNA sequence: TGTGCCAGTAGTAGACTAGCTGCGAACACCGGGGAGCTGTTTTTT. This encodes CASSRLAANTGELFF.

V and J are TRBV28 and TRBJ2-5; 9 nucleotides align to TRBD1. The CDR3 covers 15 residues. V lost 5 bases, J lost 1 base, and 5 bases stayed unmatched. Per the germline V gene, CDR1 is MDHEN and CDR2 is SYDVKM. CDR3 region: CASSPGQGIQETQYF. The CDR3 DNA reads TGTGCCAGCAGTCCGGGACAGGGCATCCAAGAGACCCAGTACTTC.

This chain joins TRBV5-5 and TRBJ1-1; 8 bases match TRBD1. The germline CDR1 and CDR2 sequences are SGHKS and YYEKEE (reference sequence). With 3 bases clipped from V and 4 bases from J, the junction kept 8 bases outside the gene matches. The CDR3 runs 15 residues. CDR3 amino acids: CASSSLDRGGTEAFF. The DNA of the CDR3 is TGTGCCAGCAGCTCCCTCGACAGGGGCGGCACTGAAGCTTTCTTT.

By proportion, this clone is medium-sized (0.01 to 0.1%). This chain connects TRBV3-1 (or the pseudogene TRBV3-2) to TRBJ1-2; no clear D. There are 14 residues in the CDR3. CDR1 LGHDT and CDR2 YNNKEL come from the germline V gene (reference sequence). V was pared by 4 bases and J by 6 bases, with 15 bases between. The CDR3, as DNA: TGTGCCAGCAGCCCCCCCGCGCAGCAGGATGGCTACACCTTC. Translated, it gives CASSPPAQQDGYTF.

CDR3 residues: CASSFLGQGAANTEAFF. The CDR3 DNA sequence: TGTGCCAGCAGCTTCCTCGGACAGGGGGCTGCGAACACTGAAGCTTTCTTT. The chain carries TRBV11-2 and TRBJ1-1; 11 bases map to TRBD1. Germline V CDR1 and CDR2: SGHAT, FQNNGV. V lost 3 bases and J lost 1; bases outside the gene matches: 7. CDR3 size: 17 residues. Looking up the rest from reference TRBV11-2 and TRBJ1-1 gives the full variable domain: EAGVAQSPRYKIIEKRQSVAFWCNPISGHATLYWYQQILGQGPKLLIQFQNNGVVDDSQLPKDRFSAERLKGVDSTLKIQPAKLEDSAVYLCASSFLGQGAANTEAFFGQGTRLTVV.

The chain joins TRBV9 to TRBJ1-3, with 8 nucleotides matching TRBD1. V shed 4 bases and J 4 bases; nucleotides not matched to a gene: 7. Per the germline V gene, CDR1 is SGDLS and CDR2 is YYNGEE. The CDR3 consists of 15 residues. The CDR3 protein is CASSRLQGDGNTIYF. CDR3 bases: TGTGCCAGCAGCCGGCTACAGGGGGACGGAAACACCATATATTTT. The variable domain in full, with the rest retrieved from reference TRBV9 and TRBJ1-3, is DSGVTQTPKHLITATGQRVTLRCSPRSGDLSVYWYQQSLDQGLQFLIQYYNGEERAKGNILERFSAQQFPDLHSELNLSSLELGDSALYFCASSRLQGDGNTIYFGEGSWLTVV.

The chain combines TRBV5-5 with TRBJ1-1; no definite D call. Per the germline V gene, CDR1 is SGHKS and CDR2 is YYEKEE (reference sequence). The CDR3 runs 13 residues. V lost 0 bases to trimming and J lost 5 bases, with 8 bases between them. The CDR3 nucleotides are TGTGCCAGCAGCTTGGAACAATGGACTGAAGCTTTCTTT. Translating it yields CASSLEQWTEAFF.

The chain recombines TRBV19 with TRBJ2-1; a possible D gene is TRBD1 (5 bases). The V gene's germline CDR1 is LNHDA and CDR2 SQIVND (reference sequence). V was cut by 6 bases and J by 7 bases, with 10 bases left in between. This CDR3 spans 12 amino acids. CDR3 loop: CASSLRGNEQFF. The CDR3 DNA is TGTGCCAGTAGCTTAAGGGGAAATGAGCAGTTCTTC.

The chain combines TRBV6-5 with TRBJ2-7; TRBD2 agrees at 12 bases. The V gene's germline CDR1 is MNHEY and CDR2 SVGAGI. This CDR3 comprises 15 residues. The trim removed 6 bases at V and 4 bases at J, leaving 7 bases unmatched. CDR3 DNA sequence: TGTGCCAGCAGCCCACTAGCGGGAGGTGGGTACGAGCAGTACTTC. This encodes CASSPLAGGGYEQYF.

The chain carries TRBV11-2 and TRBJ1-2; a weak D match, TRBD1 (6 bases). CDR1 and CDR2 (germline): SGHAT, FQNNGV. The CDR3 consists of 15 residues. Trimming stripped 2 bases from V and 4 bases from J, with 14 bases between. This chain's CDR3 is CASSLHRDRSYGYTF. The CDR3 DNA sequence: TGTGCCAGCAGCTTACACAGGGACCGATCCTATGGCTACACCTTC.

V and J are TRBV2 and TRBJ2-2; no clear D gene. The CDR3 length is 12 residues. The germline V gene encodes CDR1 SNHLY and CDR2 FYNNEI. Trimming pared 4 bases from V and 6 bases from J, leaving 6 bases between. The CDR3 loop reads CASSVGPGELFF. CDR3 in DNA: TGTGCCAGCAGTGTTGGGCCCGGGGAGCTGTTTTTT. Full variable domain (outside the CDR3, taken from reference TRBV2 and TRBJ2-2): EPEVTQTPSHQVTQMGQEVILRCVPISNHLYFYWYRQILGQKVEFLVSFYNNEISEKSEIFDDQFSVERPDGSNFTLKIRSTKLEDSAMYFCASSVGPGELFFGEGSRLTVL.

The chain has TRBV12-2 and TRBJ2-1; the table's D gene call, TRBD1, was not cross checked with the DNA. TRBV12-2 has pseudogene status. This CDR3 is 16 amino acids long. The CDR3 sequence: CASRLAHRSGSNEQFF. CDR3 in DNA: TGTGCAAGTCGCTTAGCCCACAGATCAGGGTCCAATGAGCAGTTCTTC.

The chain has TRBV20-1 and TRBJ1-4; 8 positions match TRBD1. CDR1 is DFQATT and CDR2 is SNEGSKA in the germline V gene (reference sequence). The V gene end was trimmed by 3 bases and the J gene end by 8 bases; junction bases not matched to a gene: 11. The length of the CDR3 is 15 residues. CDR3 in amino acids: CSASDRGTTYEKLFF. The CDR3 DNA sequence: TGCAGTGCTAGTGACAGGGGAACGACATACGAAAAACTGTTTTTT.

The genes are TRBV18 and TRBJ2-7; 14 bases are a match to TRBD2. CDR1 KGHSH and CDR2 LQKENI come from the germline V gene. V lost 0 bases to trimming and J lost 3 bases; unmatched junction nucleotides: 10. The CDR3 length is 19 residues. The CDR3 DNA follows: TGTGCCAGCTCACCACCGACTAGCGGGAGGGCTGCAATAAACTACGAGCAGTACTTC. Its protein is CASSPPTSGRAAINYEQYF.

Only a few counts were recorded for this clone. V gene TRBV3-1 (or the pseudogene TRBV3-2) combines with J gene TRBJ1-2; no reliable D call. The ends were cut back, 1 base at V and 7 bases at J, with 13 bases in the middle. CDR1 is LGHDT, CDR2 YNNKEL, per germline (reference sequence). The CDR3 is made up of 14 amino acids. The CDR3 sequence: CASSQALARGGYTF. CDR3 in DNA: TGTGCCAGCAGCCAAGCTCTGGCTCGGGGTGGCTACACCTTC.

The CDR3 reads CASSLASLETQYF. CDR3 in DNA: TGTGCCAGCAGCTTGGCTTCACTGGAGACCCAGTACTTC. The chain combines TRBV5-4 with TRBJ2-5; D call uncertain. CDR1 SGHNT and CDR2 YYREEE come from the germline V gene (reference sequence). This CDR3 spans 13 amino acids. Trimming left V 0 bases short and J 5 bases short, with 8 bases between.

The chain recombines TRBV7-8 with TRBJ1-1, with no clear D. The CDR3 length is 14 residues. Germline values: CDR1 SGHVS, CDR2 FQNEAQ. The V end lost 5 bases, the J end lost 4 bases, and 14 bases lay between the germline ends. DNA for the CDR3: TGTGCCAGCAGCCGCCCTGGAGGGCGCACTGAAGCTTTCTTT. Amino acids: CASSRPGGRTEAFF. The whole variable domain, filled in from reference TRBV7-8 and TRBJ1-1, reads GAGVSQSPRYKVAKRGQDVALRCDPISGHVSLFWYQQALGQGPEFLTYFQNEAQLDKSGLPSDRFFAERPEGSVSTLKIQRTQQEDSAVYLCASSRPGGRTEAFFGQGTRLTVV.

V usage is TRBV5-4 and J usage is TRBJ2-7; 9 nucleotides match TRBD1. Germline V gene data show CDR1 as SGHNT and CDR2 as YYREEE (reference sequence). The CDR3 length is 15 residues. V was pared by 3 bases and J by 2 bases, with 6 bases of the junction left unmatched. The CDR3 loop is CASSSRDRAAYEQYF. In nucleotides, the CDR3 is TGTGCCAGCAGCTCCCGGGACAGGGCAGCCTACGAGCAGTACTTC.

The chain recombines TRBV6-6 with TRBJ1-2; 9 bases agree with TRBD1. V was pared by 5 bases and J by 6 bases, with 19 bases of the junction left unmatched. The CDR3 is 18 amino acids. CDR1 and CDR2 (germline): MNHNY, SVGAGI (reference sequence). CDR3 sequence reads: CASSRAGQGLGSRNGYTF. CDR3 coding DNA: TGTGCCAGCAGTCGCGCTGGACAGGGGCTCGGGTCTAGGAATGGCTACACCTTC.

This chain connects TRBV24-1 to TRBJ2-1; TRBD1 might be the D (5 bases). Germline CDR1 reads KGHDR; CDR2 reads SFDVKD. Trimming removed 2 bases at V and 0 bases at J, with 7 bases between. The CDR3 has 15 residues. The CDR3 region has the DNA TGTGCCACCAGTGATTCCAGGGACTCCTACAATGAGCAGTTCTTC. It yields the protein CATSDSRDSYNEQFF.